The 22 T cell receptor beta chains below were found in one sample sequenced in a study of cytomegalovirus exposure and HLA in healthy donors. Primers: 60 Vbeta forward and 13 Jbeta reverse. Produced via immunoSEQ multiplex PCR; TCRdb's table is partial and in-frame only. The data show approximately 100,000 clones, with about four fifths seen just once and about 2.1% held by the top ten. The specimen sequenced was PBMCs. These receptors were collected from a woman aged 40 to 55 in good health and CMV-seronegative.

The chain has TRBV18 and TRBJ2-2; D gene uncertain. V dropped 1 base and J dropped 4 bases, with 4 bases sitting between them. The CDR3 contains 13 residues. CDR1 and CDR2 (germline): KGHSH, LQKENI. The CDR3 nucleotides read TGTGCCAGCTCACCACGCGCCACCGGGGAGCTGTTTTTT. This encodes CASSPRATGELFF.

This clone was recorded a few times. This sequence joins TRBV7-3 and TRBJ2-1; 9 positions match TRBD2. V lost 2 bases, J lost 4 bases, and 6 bases stayed unmatched. Germline V gives CDR1 SGHTA, CDR2 FQGTGA. This CDR3 region has 16 residues. CDR3 sequence: CASSLAAGGGYNEQFF. CDR3 in DNA: TGTGCCAGCAGCTTAGCGGCGGGGGGGGGTTACAATGAGCAGTTCTTC. Drawing the rest from reference TRBV7-3 and TRBJ2-1, the complete variable domain is GAGVSQTPSNKVTEKGKYVELRCDPISGHTALYWYRQSLGQGPEFLIYFQGTGAADDSGLPNDRFFAVRPEGSVSTLKIQRTERGDSAVYLCASSLAAGGGYNEQFFGPGTRLTVL.

This rearrangement joins TRBV15 to TRBJ1-5; 10 bases align to TRBD1. Germline V CDR1 and CDR2: LNHNV, YYDKDF (reference sequence). There are 17 residues in the CDR3. V shed 0 bases, J shed 8 bases, and the junction held 10 bases outside the gene matches. CDR3 sequence (DNA): TGTGCCACCAGCAGAGATCTGACGACAGGGGGCAAGAAGCCCCAGCATTTT. Protein product: CATSRDLTTGGKKPQHF.

This chain joins TRBV11-1 and TRBJ2-5; tentatively, D is TRBD2 (7 bases). The CDR3 runs to 13 residues. The V gene's germline CDR1 is SGHAT and CDR2 FQDESV (reference sequence). Trimming took 5 bases from V and 5 from J, leaving 12 bases between them. The CDR3: CASSGRGGETQYF. The DNA of the CDR3 is TGTGCCAGCAGCGGCAGGGGAGGGGAGACCCAGTACTTC.

V usage is TRBV30 and J usage is TRBJ2-3; D possibly corresponds to TRBD1 (6 bases). The V gene lost 3 bases and the J gene lost 2 bases, with 9 bases spanning the gap. Germline CDR1 is GTSNPN and CDR2 is SVGIG (reference sequence). The CDR3 has 13 residues. The chain's CDR3 is CAWRQGNTDTQYF. The CDR3 DNA sequence: TGTGCCTGGAGGCAGGGGAACACAGATACGCAGTATTTT.

V usage is TRBV4-1 and J usage is TRBJ2-7; TRBD2 aligns across 8 bases. V lost 0 bases, J lost 3 bases, and 7 bases stayed unmatched. Germline V CDR1 and CDR2: MGHRA, YSYEKL. The CDR3 covers 16 residues. CDR3 sequence reads: CASSQDAPSGYYEQYF. The CDR3 nucleotides are TGCGCCAGCAGCCAAGACGCCCCTAGCGGGTACTACGAGCAGTACTTC.

The chain has TRBV6-1 and TRBJ2-7; 7 bases map to TRBD1. The CDR3 contains 15 residues. Trimming took 4 bases from V and 4 from J; bases not matched to a gene: 10. CDR1 is MNHNS and CDR2 is SASEGT in the germline V gene. The DNA for the CDR3 is TGTGCCAGCAGTGTGTCGTGGGACAGACATTACGAGCAGTACTTC. This encodes CASSVSWDRHYEQYF.

The gene calls are TRBV2 and TRBJ2-7; 9 nucleotides line up with TRBD1. CDR1 is SNHLY and CDR2 is FYNNEI in the germline V gene. V dropped 6 bases and J dropped 1; count of bases not matched to a gene: 7. The CDR3 is made up of 15 amino acids. Here the CDR3 reads CASSRGTGISYEQYF. As DNA, the CDR3 is TGTGCCAGCAGCCGAGGGACAGGGATATCCTACGAGCAGTACTTC.

V usage is TRBV18 and J usage is TRBJ2-5; TRBD1 matches 8 bases. The DNA end is more similar to TRBJ2-7, so the J call may be wrong. The CDR3 covers 14 residues. From germline, CDR1 is KGHSH and CDR2 LQKENI. CDR3 sequence: CASSPSGQDYEQYF. CDR3 sequence (DNA): TGTGCCAGCTCACCATCGGGACAGGACTACGAGCAGTACTTC.

This rearrangement joins TRBV19 to TRBJ1-6; 9 positions agree with TRBD1. The CDR3 has 15 amino acids. Germline V lookup: CDR1 LNHDA, CDR2 SQIVND (reference sequence). V dropped 5 bases and J dropped 9; count of bases not matched to a gene: 8. CDR3: CASSEQGANGSPLHF. The CDR3 region has the DNA TGTGCCAGTAGTGAACAGGGGGCGAATGGTTCACCCCTCCACTTT.

In this sample, this clone turned up once. The rearrangement uses TRBV27 and TRBJ2-7, with D tentatively TRBD2 (5 bases). Trimming cost V 2 bases and J 3 bases, with 14 bases left between them. CDR1 and CDR2 (germline): MNHEY, SMNVEV (reference sequence). The CDR3 is made up of 15 amino acids. CDR3 DNA: TGTGCCAGCAGTTTAGTGGGTAGCGTGGGCTACGAGCAGTACTTC. It specifies CASSLVGSVGYEQYF.

This sequence joins TRBV9 and TRBJ1-4; D is ambiguous. Trimming cost V 3 bases and J 6 bases, with 15 bases left between them. This CDR3 comprises 15 residues. CDR1 SGDLS and CDR2 YYNGEE come from the germline V gene. CDR3 bases: TGTGCCAGCAGCGAAGGGAGGACGCGGGATGAAAAACTGTTTTTT. Protein: CASSEGRTRDEKLFF.

The genes are TRBV6-5 and TRBJ2-3; D not certain. CDR1 MNHEY and CDR2 SVGAGI come from the germline V gene. V gave up 0 bases and J gave up 1 base, with 5 bases separating them. The CDR3 contains 14 residues. The CDR3 sequence is CASSYSTRTDTQYF. The DNA for the CDR3 is TGTGCCAGCAGTTACTCGACTCGCACAGATACGCAGTATTTT.

The gene calls are TRBV5-8 and TRBJ2-5, with D uncertain. Germline CDR1 and CDR2: SGHTS and YDEGEE. The germline V and J ends were trimmed by 0 bases and 2 bases, with 8 bases remaining between them. The CDR3 sequence is 14 residues long. The chain's CDR3 is CASSLGVGQETQYF. CDR3 nucleotide sequence: TGTGCCAGCAGCTTGGGGGTCGGGCAAGAGACCCAGTACTTC. The whole variable domain, remainder taken from reference TRBV5-8 and TRBJ2-5, is EAGVTQSPTHLIKTRGQQATLRCSPISGHTSVYWYQQALGLGLQFLLWYDEGEERNRGNFPPRFSGRQFPNYSSELNVNALELEDSALYLCASSLGVGQETQYFGPGTRLLVL.

V and J are TRBV27 and TRBJ1-5; 7 nucleotides line up with TRBD1. CDR1 MNHEY and CDR2 SMNVEV come from the germline V gene (reference sequence). There are 16 residues in the CDR3. V lost 6 bases, J lost 4 bases, and 12 bases stayed unmatched. The CDR3 loop reads CASRPSYTRGNQPQHF. The CDR3 bases are TGTGCCAGCAGACCGTCTTATACCAGGGGGAATCAGCCCCAGCATTTT.

The V gene is TRBV6-1, the J gene TRBJ2-7; 11 nucleotides match TRBD2. Per the germline V gene, CDR1 is MNHNS and CDR2 is SASEGT. The CDR3 is 15 residues long. The ends lost 2 bases at V and 2 bases at J; junction bases unmatched: 2. CDR3 amino acids: CASSEKLAGAYEQYF. In DNA form, the CDR3 reads TGTGCCAGCAGTGAAAAACTAGCGGGGGCCTACGAGCAGTACTTC.

The V call is TRBV7-2, the J call TRBJ2-7; D is ambiguous. The CDR3 loop spans 14 amino acids. Germline assignment: CDR1 SGHTA and CDR2 FQGNSA. V was cut by 4 bases and J by 7 bases, with 17 bases left in between. CDR3 nucleotide sequence: TGTGCCAGCAGCTACCATATGAGATTCTGGGAGCAGTACTTC. Its translation: CASSYHMRFWEQYF.

The chain joins TRBV5-1 to TRBJ1-3; 10 positions match TRBD1. V was pared by 0 bases and J by 8 bases, with 8 bases of the junction left unmatched. The CDR3 loop spans 16 amino acids. The germline CDR1 and CDR2 sequences are SGHRS and YFSETQ. CDR3 sequence: CASSLAPTGGADTIYF. DNA of the CDR3: TGCGCCAGCAGCTTGGCCCCGACAGGGGGCGCGGACACCATATATTTT. The full variable domain, its missing parts supplied by reference TRBV5-1 and TRBJ1-3, is KAGVTQTPRYLIKTRGQQVTLSCSPISGHRSVSWYQQTPGQGLQFLFEYFSETQRNKGNFPGRFSGRQFSNSRSEMNVSTLELGDSALYLCASSLAPTGGADTIYFGEGSWLTVV.

The V call is TRBV19, the J call TRBJ1-1, with a tentative D call TRBD1 (6 bases). Trimming left V 2 bases short and J 5 bases short, with 15 bases between. The CDR3 loop spans 15 amino acids. In germline, CDR1 is LNHDA, CDR2 SQIVND (reference sequence). The CDR3 sequence is CASSIRRGGGTEAFF. The DNA for the CDR3 is TGTGCCAGTAGTATAAGGAGGGGGGGTGGGACTGAAGCTTTCTTT. Complete variable domain (other parts from reference TRBV19 and TRBJ1-1): DGGITQSPKYLFRKEGQNVTLSCEQNLNHDAMYWYRQDPGQGLRLIYYSQIVNDFQKGDIAEGYSVSREKKESFPLTVTSAQKNPTAFYLCASSIRRGGGTEAFFGQGTRLTVV.

The rearrangement uses TRBV19 and TRBJ2-7, with D possibly matching TRBD1 (5 bases). Germline V gene sequence: CDR1 LNHDA, CDR2 SQIVND (reference sequence). This CDR3 is 15 amino acids long. Trimming took off 1 base at V and 2 bases at J, with 12 bases between the two ends. The CDR3 sequence: CASSIGEGVTYEQYF. The CDR3 DNA reads TGTGCCAGTAGTATAGGGGAAGGGGTGACCTACGAGCAGTACTTC.

The genes are TRBV19 and TRBJ1-2; 7 bases are a match to TRBD1. This CDR3 region has 15 residues. V lost 8 bases and J lost 5; bases outside the gene matches: 14. Germline lookup yields CDR1 LNHDA and CDR2 SQIVND (reference sequence). DNA for the CDR3: TGTGCCAGTCGGAACAGGGGCTCTACTTCTTATGGCTACACCTTC. It encodes CASRNRGSTSYGYTF.

The chain employs TRBV6-5 and TRBJ1-6; tentatively, D is TRBD1 (6 bases). This CDR3 region has 13 residues. In germline, CDR1 is MNHEY, CDR2 SVGAGI. V dropped 6 bases and J dropped 10 bases, with 13 bases sitting between them. This CDR3 is CASSPTGLSPLHF. The CDR3 DNA reads as TGTGCCAGCAGCCCCACAGGGTTGTCACCCCTCCACTTT.